The 14 T cell receptor beta chains below all came from one sample that was sequenced in a study of blood T cell repertoires in COVID-19. The data were produced by immunoSEQ multiplex PCR, yet TCRdb's version contains in-frame clones alone and is incomplete. The table includes about 100,000 clones, around 66% detected once. The specimen was peripheral blood. The origin of the receptors is an elderly man with acute or convalescent COVID-19.

The chain combines TRBV12-1 with TRBJ2-7; TRBD1 was called by the table and not checked on the DNA. TRBV12-1 corresponds to a pseudogene. This CDR3 comprises 16 residues. Here the CDR3 reads CASSFIPRGVSYEQYF. As DNA, the CDR3 is TGTGCCAGCAGCTTTATTCCCAGGGGAGTATCCTACGAGCAGTACTTC.

The chain recombines TRBV6-2 or TRBV6-3 with TRBJ2-2; 7 bases line up with TRBD2. Trimming cost V 4 bases and J 4 bases; bases outside gene matches: 6. Germline values: CDR1 MNHEY, CDR2 SVGEGT. The CDR3 covers 15 residues. The CDR3 region has the DNA TGTGCCAGCAGTTGGGGGGGATCGGGCACCGGGGAGCTGTTTTTT. Translation: CASSWGGSGTGELFF.

V usage is TRBV7-2 and J usage is TRBJ1-2, with 9 nucleotides matching TRBD1. CDR3 length: 15 amino acids. CDR1 and CDR2 (germline): SGHTA, FQGNSA. The trim removed 3 bases at V and 8 bases at J, leaving 10 bases unmatched. Written as DNA, the CDR3 is TGTGCCAGCAGCTTCAGAGGGACAGGGCTAAGGGGCTACACCTTC. It yields the protein CASSFRGTGLRGYTF.

V usage is TRBV28 and J usage is TRBJ2-7; tentatively, D is TRBD1 (6 bases). Germline lookup yields CDR1 MDHEN and CDR2 SYDVKM. The CDR3 consists of 15 residues. The ends were cut back, 3 bases at V and 7 bases at J, with 19 bases in the middle. CDR3 loop: CASSLRMGALGEQYF. In DNA, the CDR3 is TGTGCCAGCAGTTTGAGGATGGGGGCCCTGGGGGAGCAGTACTTC.

V usage is TRBV7-2 and J usage is TRBJ2-7, with a tentative D call TRBD1 (6 bases). This CDR3 is built from 13 residues. V dropped 4 bases and J dropped 2 bases, with 9 bases sitting between them. Germline values: CDR1 SGHTA, CDR2 FQGNSA. CDR3 sequence reads: CASSWRTAYEQYF. The CDR3 bases are TGTGCCAGCAGCTGGAGGACAGCCTACGAGCAGTACTTC.

V usage is TRBV9 and J usage is TRBJ2-1, with 7 bases lining up with TRBD1. V shed 0 bases and J 7 bases; nucleotides not matched to a gene: 4. Per germline, CDR1 SGDLS and CDR2 YYNGEE. This CDR3 contains 14 residues. The CDR3 DNA sequence: TGTGCCAGCAGCGTAGGGGTGACAGGGAATGAGCAGTTCTTC. Protein product: CASSVGVTGNEQFF.

The J gene is TRBJ2-5, the V gene TRBV19, with D unclear. The CDR3 sequence is 12 residues long. Trimming pared 5 bases from V and 0 bases from J, leaving 4 bases between. Germline V gives CDR1 LNHDA, CDR2 SQIVND (reference sequence). The CDR3 loop is CASSANQETQYF. CDR3 in DNA: TGTGCCAGTAGTGCTAACCAAGAGACCCAGTACTTC. Full variable domain (rest looked up from reference TRBV19 and TRBJ2-5): DGGITQSPKYLFRKEGQNVTLSCEQNLNHDAMYWYRQDPGQGLRLIYYSQIVNDFQKGDIAEGYSVSREKKESFPLTVTSAQKNPTAFYLCASSANQETQYFGPGTRLLVL.

The chain employs TRBV4-3 and TRBJ2-5, with D maybe TRBD1 (5 bases). In germline, CDR1 is LGHNA, CDR2 YSLEER. This CDR3 has 13 residues. The V gene lost 0 bases and the J gene lost 5 bases, with 7 bases spanning the gap. The CDR3 sequence is CASSQDWGETQYF. The CDR3 DNA is TGCGCCAGCAGCCAAGATTGGGGCGAGACCCAGTACTTC.

In this sample, this clone turned up many times. V and J are TRBV19 and TRBJ2-2, with 8 nucleotides matching TRBD2. Trimming cost V 6 bases and J 7 bases; bases outside gene matches: 31. CDR3 length: 22 amino acids. Germline CDR1 LNHDA, CDR2 SQIVND (reference sequence). The CDR3 DNA reads TGTGCCAGTAGACGCCCAGCGGGGGTACTACTGGGCGGGAGCAGGTTAGGCGGGGAGCTGTTTTTT. Translated, it gives CASRRPAGVLLGGSRLGGELFF.

The chain uses TRBV19 and TRBJ2-7; 7 bases fit TRBD2. V lost 9 bases, J lost 3 bases, and 5 bases stayed unmatched. The CDR3 contains 12 residues. The germline CDR1 and CDR2 sequences are LNHDA and SQIVND (reference sequence). CDR3 sequence (DNA): TGTGCCAGCGGTAGCGGGCACTACGAGCAGTACTTC. Encoded protein: CASGSGHYEQYF.

V and J are TRBV6-2 or TRBV6-3 and TRBJ2-7; D might be TRBD1 (6 bases). This CDR3 spans 14 amino acids. V lost 0 bases and J 3 bases, leaving 9 bases between the germline ends. Looked up from germline, CDR1 is MNHEY and CDR2 is SVGEGT. In DNA, the CDR3 is TGTGCCAGCAGTTACTCGAGGACAGTCTACGAGCAGTACTTC. It specifies CASSYSRTVYEQYF.

The chain links TRBV5-8 to TRBJ1-6; D is uncertain. V was shortened by 4 bases and J by 9 bases, with 8 bases between the two germline ends. CDR3 length equals 12 residues. Germline CDR1 reads SGHTS; CDR2 reads YDEGEE. The CDR3 DNA sequence: TGTGCCAGCAGCCGAGGGAGTTCACCCCTCCACTTT. This sequence encodes CASSRGSSPLHF. The whole variable domain, remainder taken from reference TRBV5-8 and TRBJ1-6, is EAGVTQSPTHLIKTRGQQATLRCSPISGHTSVYWYQQALGLGLQFLLWYDEGEERNRGNFPPRFSGRQFPNYSSELNVNALELEDSALYLCASSRGSSPLHFGNGTRLTVT.

This clone appeared a few times. The rearrangement joins TRBV16 to TRBJ2-7, with D perhaps matching TRBD1 (7 bases). Germline V gene lookup returns CDR1 KGHSY and CDR2 FQNENV. The V end was cut by 4 bases, the J end by 5 bases, with 15 bases between. There are 14 residues in the CDR3. The CDR3 is CASSPQGGAHEQYF. The CDR3 coding sequence is TGTGCCAGCAGCCCCCAGGGGGGAGCCCACGAGCAGTACTTC. Filled out from reference TRBV16 and TRBJ2-7, the complete variable domain reads GEEVAQTPKHLVRGEGQKAKLYCAPIKGHSYVFWYQQVLKNEFKFLISFQNENVFDETGMPKERFSAKCLPNSPCSLEIQATKLEDSAVYFCASSPQGGAHEQYFGPGTRLTVT.

This chain uses TRBV18 with TRBJ2-5, with 8 bases matching TRBD1. Trimming cost V 2 bases and J 4 bases; bases outside gene matches: 3. Germline V gives CDR1 KGHSH, CDR2 LQKENI. This CDR3 comprises 14 residues. The CDR3 DNA follows: TGTGCCAGCTCACCAGGACAGGGCGGAGAGACCCAGTACTTC. Its protein product is CASSPGQGGETQYF.